A single sample gave rise to the 21 T cell receptor beta chains below, sequenced in a study of T cell responses to AZD1222 COVID-19 vaccine. Data came from immunoSEQ multiplex PCR; TCRdb stores just in-frame clones and leaves some out. The sample has approximately 100,000 clones; about 87% are singletons. The sample consisted of peripheral blood, taken 28 days after the second AZD1222 dose. These receptor sequences come from an adult who received the AZD1222 COVID-19 vaccine.

This clone was observed a single time. The chain is built from TRBV7-2 and TRBJ1-1; D gene unclear. Germline V CDR1 and CDR2: SGHTA, FQGNSA. This CDR3 contains 15 residues. V gave up 5 bases and J gave up 1 base, with 14 bases separating them. This CDR3 reads CASSPRRRQNTEAFF. The CDR3 coding sequence is TGTGCCAGCAGCCCACGACGGAGGCAGAACACTGAAGCTTTCTTT.

A single count supports this clone. This chain uses TRBV4-1 with TRBJ1-1; D is perhaps TRBD1 (6 bases). This CDR3 is 15 amino acids long. CDR1 is MGHRA and CDR2 is YSYEKL in the germline V gene. V dropped 4 bases and J dropped 4 bases, with 16 bases sitting between them. In DNA form, the CDR3 reads TGCGCCAGCAGCCGCTTACAGGGTGAAAGCACTGAAGCTTTCTTT. Its protein is CASSRLQGESTEAFF.

CDR3 nucleotides: TGTGCCAGCAGTTCCTTCCCCGGGACTGGGGCCTACGAGCAGTACTTC. Amino acid sequence: CASSSFPGTGAYEQYF. This chain uses TRBV28 with TRBJ2-7, with D tentatively TRBD2 (6 bases). V shed 4 bases and J shed 2 bases, with 18 bases lying between them. The CDR3 spans 16 residues. Germline assignment: CDR1 MDHEN and CDR2 SYDVKM.

The J gene is TRBJ1-4, the V gene TRBV7-2; 7 nucleotides align to TRBD1. From germline, CDR1 is SGHTA and CDR2 FQGNSA. This CDR3 comprises 15 residues. Trimming took 4 bases from V and 8 from J; bases not matched to a gene: 10. CDR3 region: CASSSTGAVGEKLFF. CDR3 DNA sequence: TGTGCCAGCAGCTCAACAGGGGCTGTAGGGGAAAAACTGTTTTTT.

The chain links TRBV7-9 to TRBJ1-2; TRBD1 agrees at 10 bases. The CDR3 is 13 residues long. Germline V lookup: CDR1 SEHNR, CDR2 FQNEAQ (reference sequence). V lost 5 bases and J lost 6; bases outside the gene matches: 3. The CDR3 nucleotides are TGTGCCAGCAGCGCGGGACAGGGGAATGGCTACACCTTC. Translating gives CASSAGQGNGYTF.

The rearrangement uses TRBV29-1 and TRBJ1-2; 8 bases line up with TRBD1. V trimming: 5 bases; J trimming: 11 bases; junction bases outside the gene matches: 13. The CDR3 is made up of 13 amino acids. CDR1 is SQVTM, CDR2 ANQGSEA, per germline. The CDR3 spells CSVLTADRDGYTF. Written as DNA, the CDR3 is TGCAGCGTTCTTACGGCGGACAGGGACGGATACACCTTC.

This chain joins TRBV3-1 (or the pseudogene TRBV3-2) and TRBJ2-3; TRBD2 matches 11 bases. This CDR3 is built from 16 residues. CDR1 LGHDT and CDR2 YNNKEL come from the germline V gene (reference sequence). V lost 0 bases and J lost 4; bases outside the gene matches: 3. CDR3 in DNA: TGTGCCAGCAGCCAAGATACTAGCGGGGGCGCAGATACGCAGTATTTT. Protein sequence: CASSQDTSGGADTQYF.

This chain joins TRBV28 and TRBJ2-2, with 10 bases lining up with TRBD1. J gave up 6 bases and V 8 bases, and 6 bases lay outside the gene matches. Germline V CDR1 and CDR2: MDHEN, SYDVKM. The CDR3 extends over 14 amino acids. CDR3 in amino acids: CASGGTGAAGELFF. The CDR3 DNA reads as TGTGCCAGCGGAGGGACAGGGGCGGCCGGGGAGCTGTTTTTT.

CDR3 in DNA: TGTGCCAGCAGCCTCAGGGGGACCACTAGCACAGATACGCAGTATTTT. Residues: CASSLRGTTSTDTQYF. The chain uses TRBV7-3 and TRBJ2-3; TRBD1 aligns across 7 bases. Germline CDR1 reads SGHTA; CDR2 reads FQGTGA. CDR3 size: 16 residues. J was trimmed by 0 bases and V by 5 bases; bases with no gene match: 8.

This clone occurred a few times. The chain uses TRBV25-1 and TRBJ1-3, with D unclear. Germline V gene sequence: CDR1 MGHDK, CDR2 SYGVNS. V was shortened by 2 bases and J by 4 bases, with 9 bases between the two germline ends. The CDR3 totals 14 residues. The CDR3, as DNA: TGTGCCAGCAGTGAAGAGAAGTCCGGAAACACCATATATTTT. It yields the protein CASSEEKSGNTIYF.

The gene calls are TRBV19 and TRBJ1-5; D unresolved. The V end was cut by 5 bases, the J end by 2 bases, with 10 bases between. The CDR3 contains 14 residues. Germline V gene lookup returns CDR1 LNHDA and CDR2 SQIVND (reference sequence). CDR3 nucleotides: TGTGCCAGTAGTTACAGTGTCGGCAATCAGCCCCAGCATTTT. It yields the protein CASSYSVGNQPQHF.

The chain employs TRBV25-1 and TRBJ2-7; D is unresolved. This CDR3 contains 13 residues. Germline V gives CDR1 MGHDK, CDR2 SYGVNS. Deletions cut 2 bases from V and 2 bases from J, with 7 bases between. The CDR3 sequence is CASSEPGTYEQYF. CDR3 nucleotide sequence: TGTGCCAGCAGTGAACCAGGTACCTACGAGCAGTACTTC.

This sequence joins TRBV3-1 (or the pseudogene TRBV3-2) and TRBJ1-1, with D perhaps matching TRBD1 (5 bases). The V and J ends lost 4 bases and 4 bases respectively, with 16 bases between them. This CDR3 has 15 amino acids. Germline loops: CDR1 LGHDT, CDR2 YNNKEL (reference sequence). In nucleotides, the CDR3 is TGTGCCAGCAGCCCCGGGGGGGGGAGGATCACTGAAGCTTTCTTT. This encodes CASSPGGGRITEAFF.

The chain recombines TRBV30 with TRBJ1-6; TRBD1 agrees at 7 bases. V trimming: 1 base; J trimming: 7 bases; junction bases outside the gene matches: 4. Germline values: CDR1 GTSNPN, CDR2 SVGIG (reference sequence). The CDR3 contains 14 residues. The CDR3 DNA is TGTGCCTGGAGTGAGGGGGCAGAGAATTCACCCCTCCACTTT. Translating it yields CAWSEGAENSPLHF.

The rearrangement uses TRBV5-1 and TRBJ2-7; perhaps TRBD2 as D (5 bases). Germline V gene lookup returns CDR1 SGHRS and CDR2 YFSETQ. The CDR3 spans 13 residues. Trimming removed 2 bases at V and 6 bases at J, with 12 bases between. As DNA, the CDR3 is TGCGCCAGCAGCTTTACGAGGGCGAGCGAGCAGTACTTC. Translation: CASSFTRASEQYF.

This sequence joins TRBV4-1 and TRBJ1-2; D ambiguous. V lost 1 base and J 4 bases, leaving 10 bases between the germline ends. The CDR3 is 14 residues long. Germline V gene sequence: CDR1 MGHRA, CDR2 YSYEKL. CDR3 nucleotide sequence: TGCGCCAGCAGCCAAGCAGCGAAGACCTATGGCTACACCTTC. Encoded protein: CASSQAAKTYGYTF.

The chain employs TRBV3-1 (or the pseudogene TRBV3-2) and TRBJ2-7; TRBD2 matches 8 bases. Trimming took 4 bases from V and 4 from J; bases not matched to a gene: 6. Germline lookup yields CDR1 LGHDT and CDR2 YNNKEL (reference sequence). The CDR3 extends over 14 amino acids. Here the CDR3 reads CASSLSGGAYEQYF. The CDR3 DNA reads as TGTGCCAGCAGCCTGTCCGGGGGGGCATACGAGCAGTACTTC.

The CDR3, as DNA: TGTGCCAGCAGCCCCCGGGGGGGCTCTGCCGGGGAGCTGTTTTTT. It codes for CASSPRGGSAGELFF. The genes are TRBV7-3 and TRBJ2-2; 8 nucleotides align to TRBD2. The CDR3 extends over 15 amino acids. J gave up 6 bases and V 5 bases, and 8 bases lay outside the gene matches. CDR1 and CDR2 (germline): SGHTA, FQGTGA. Variable domain in full (rest from reference TRBV7-3 and TRBJ2-2): GAGVSQTPSNKVTEKGKYVELRCDPISGHTALYWYRQSLGQGPEFLIYFQGTGAADDSGLPNDRFFAVRPEGSVSTLKIQRTERGDSAVYLCASSPRGGSAGELFFGEGSRLTVL.

The chain uses TRBV6-5 and TRBJ2-7; 11 bases are a match to TRBD1. CDR1 is MNHEY, CDR2 SVGAGI, per germline. The CDR3 is made up of 15 amino acids. The V segment lost 6 bases and the J segment 8 bases; nucleotides outside the gene matches: 12. The CDR3 region is CASRRAGTGGLKQYF. The DNA for the CDR3 is TGTGCCAGCAGACGAGCCGGGACAGGGGGGTTAAAGCAGTACTTC.

The chain combines TRBV9 with TRBJ2-2; D is ambiguous. The germline V gene has CDR1 SGDLS and CDR2 YYNGEE. V was shortened by 4 bases and J by 5 bases, with 9 bases between the two germline ends. The CDR3 spans 13 residues. This CDR3 reads CASSPEETGELFF. CDR3 nucleotides: TGTGCCAGCAGCCCAGAGGAAACCGGGGAGCTGTTTTTT. Using reference TRBV9 and TRBJ2-2 for the parts outside the CDR3, the full variable domain is DSGVTQTPKHLITATGQRVTLRCSPRSGDLSVYWYQQSLDQGLQFLIQYYNGEERAKGNILERFSAQQFPDLHSELNLSSLELGDSALYFCASSPEETGELFFGEGSRLTVL.

The chain links TRBV3-1 (or the pseudogene TRBV3-2) to TRBJ1-1, with a weak D call TRBD1 (5 bases). Germline V gene data show CDR1 as LGHDT and CDR2 as YNNKEL (reference sequence). The CDR3 extends over 13 amino acids. Deletions cut 4 bases from V and 5 bases from J, with 11 bases between. The DNA for the CDR3 is TGTGCCAGCAGCCCGCCGGAGGGGACTGAAGCTTTCTTT. Protein sequence: CASSPPEGTEAFF.